Presented here are 32 T cell receptor beta chains from one specimen sequenced in a study of identical twins. TCRdb re-called the 5' RACE reads through MiXCR, storing one row per CDR3 protein. The top ten clones hold 0.91% of a sample with roughly 540,000 distinct CDR3 sequences, 20% to 25% of them seen once. The data also belong to a second study, concerning T cells expressing NK-cell markers.

Sequencing was carried out using CD4+ T cells sorted from blood. These receptors were obtained from a woman aged 18-35 years in good health.

This clonotype was counted only a few times. The chain joins TRBV12-3 or TRBV12-4 to TRBJ2-1, with 7 bases fitting TRBD2. CDR3 length: 14 amino acids. The J segment lost 5 bases and the V segment lost 7 bases, leaving 8 bases of the junction unmatched. The CDR3 protein is CASTAASGHNEQFF. CDR3 nucleotides: TGTGCCAGCACCGCGGCTAGCGGACACAATGAGCAGTTCTTC.

This rearrangement joins TRBV7-9 to TRBJ2-1; 7 bases map to TRBD2. Losses at the gene ends were 6 bases for V and 9 bases for J; bases not matched to a gene: 17. Per germline, CDR1 SEHNR and CDR2 FQNEAQ (reference sequence). The CDR3 sequence is 16 residues long. DNA of the CDR3: TGTGCCAGCAGTTTGAGCGGGGTCGGGATTTTGGCTGAGCAGTTCTTC. Protein sequence: CASSLSGVGILAEQFF.

The chain links TRBV20-1 to TRBJ1-2; TRBD1 agrees at 7 bases. V lost 6 bases, J lost 8 bases, and 9 bases stayed unmatched. Germline values: CDR1 DFQATT, CDR2 SNEGSKA (reference sequence). This CDR3 is built from 12 residues. The CDR3 loop reads CSARGGRNGYTF. CDR3 DNA sequence: TGCAGTGCCAGGGGGGGGAGGAACGGCTACACCTTC.

The rearrangement joins TRBV20-1 to TRBJ1-5; D gene ambiguous. The CDR3 totals 15 residues. Trimming cost V 2 bases and J 5 bases, with 16 bases left between them. Germline CDR1 DFQATT, CDR2 SNEGSKA (reference sequence). CDR3 nucleotide sequence: TGCAGTGCTAGATCGGCCATAGGGTCATATCAGCCCCAGCATTTT. Encoded protein: CSARSAIGSYQPQHF.

This clonotype was seen only a few times. The chain links TRBV20-1 to TRBJ2-3; tentative D call: TRBD2 (7 bases). Between the trimmed V and J ends, which lost 1 base and 10 bases, there was a span of 21 bases. Per the germline V gene, CDR1 is DFQATT and CDR2 is SNEGSKA (reference sequence). CDR3 length equals 15 residues. DNA for the CDR3: TGCAGTGCTAGAGCCAAAGGGGGGGACCGAGTACCGCAGTATTTT. It is translated as CSARAKGGDRVPQYF.

The genes are TRBV10-1 and TRBJ2-1; no reliable D call. Germline V gene sequence: CDR1 WNHNN, CDR2 SYGVQD (reference sequence). V lost 5 bases and J lost 6, with 14 bases in between. The CDR3 sequence is 14 residues long. The CDR3 sequence: CASSMASGPNEQFF. For the CDR3, the DNA is TGCGCCAGCAGTATGGCTAGTGGCCCCAATGAGCAGTTCTTC.

CDR3 in DNA: TGTGCCAGCAACTCAGGGTTTGTCGGTCGCTCCTACAATGAGCAGTTCTTC. Amino acid sequence: CASNSGFVGRSYNEQFF. J is TRBJ2-1 and V is TRBV21-1; the table's TRBD1 call for D was not verified on the DNA. TRBV21-1 is a recognized pseudogene. The CDR3 is 17 amino acids.

CDR3 nucleotide sequence: TGCAGTGCTAGTTCGTTCTCGACACCTTCTCGGACCCAGTACTTC. Its protein is CSASSFSTPSRTQYF. The chain joins TRBV20-1 to TRBJ2-5; no clear D. Trimming took off 3 bases at V and 7 bases at J, with 21 bases between the two ends. The CDR3 spans 15 residues. Germline V gene lookup returns CDR1 DFQATT and CDR2 SNEGSKA (reference sequence).

The V gene is TRBV20-1, the J gene TRBJ1-1, with 7 bases that match TRBD1. The V segment lost 5 bases and the J segment 6 bases; nucleotides outside the gene matches: 9. The CDR3 totals 13 residues. Germline V gene lookup returns CDR1 DFQATT and CDR2 SNEGSKA (reference sequence). The CDR3: CSAPTGRGAEAFF. In nucleotides, the CDR3 is TGCAGTGCTCCGACAGGGAGGGGCGCTGAAGCTTTCTTT.

This clonotype was seen a few times. The CDR3 protein is CASSLAATGWPYEQYF. Here the CDR3 DNA reads TGCGCCAGCAGCTTGGCGGCGACTGGCTGGCCCTACGAGCAGTACTTC. V is TRBV5-1 and J is TRBJ2-7; D remains ambiguous. The germline V and J ends were trimmed by 0 bases and 2 bases, with 15 bases remaining between them. The CDR3 spans 16 residues. CDR1 SGHRS and CDR2 YFSETQ come from the germline V gene.

This rearrangement joins TRBV9 to TRBJ1-2, with D perhaps TRBD1 (5 bases). Germline CDR1 reads SGDLS; CDR2 reads YYNGEE. This CDR3 region has 15 residues. V lost 1 base to trimming and J lost 0 bases, with 10 bases between them. CDR3 nucleotide sequence: TGTGCCAGCAGCGTAAACCCGGGGGCTAACTATGGCTACACCTTC. It encodes CASSVNPGANYGYTF.

In this sample, this clonotype turned up a few times. The chain links TRBV10-3 to TRBJ1-5; D is perhaps TRBD1 (6 bases). This CDR3 spans 14 amino acids. Germline V gene data show CDR1 as ENHRY and CDR2 as SYGVKD. The V gene lost 2 bases and the J gene lost 5 bases, with 10 bases spanning the gap. This CDR3 reads CAISETGFDQPQHF. The CDR3 DNA follows: TGTGCCATCAGTGAGACAGGGTTCGATCAGCCCCAGCATTTT.

This clonotype appeared a few times. V and J are TRBV12-3 or TRBV12-4 and TRBJ1-6, with 8 nucleotides matching TRBD1. CDR3 length equals 13 residues. J lost 10 bases, V lost 6 bases, and 5 bases had no gene match. In nucleotides, the CDR3 is TGTGCCAGCAGAGGACAGGGTCGGTCACCCCTCCACTTT. It codes for CASRGQGRSPLHF.

The chain is built from TRBV2 and TRBJ2-5; maybe TRBD2 (5 bases). The CDR3 length is 14 residues. Germline lookup yields CDR1 SNHLY and CDR2 FYNNEI. Trimming took 1 base from V and 5 from J, leaving 11 bases between them. The CDR3 sequence is CASSEVTGSETQYF. The DNA of the CDR3 is TGTGCCAGCAGTGAAGTGACGGGATCGGAGACCCAGTACTTC.

This clonotype was observed a handful of times. The chain recombines TRBV12-3 or TRBV12-4 with TRBJ2-1, with 13 bases fitting TRBD2. V shed 5 bases, J shed 15 bases, and the junction held 10 bases outside the gene matches. CDR3 length: 14 residues. The CDR3 sequence is CASSLGRGLAGTFF. The DNA of the CDR3 is TGTGCCAGCAGTCTCGGCAGGGGACTAGCGGGAACGTTCTTC.

This clonotype was seen ten or more times. This chain joins TRBV20-1 and TRBJ2-4; the match to TRBD1 covers 12 bases. Germline-derived CDR1 and CDR2 are DFQATT and SNEGSKA (reference sequence). V dropped 3 bases and J dropped 2; count of bases not matched to a gene: 8. The CDR3 is made up of 17 amino acids. The CDR3 nucleotides are TGCAGTGCTAGGCTACCGGGACAGGGGGCGACCAAAAACATTCAGTACTTC. It encodes CSARLPGQGATKNIQYF.

This clonotype was seen only once. This chain connects TRBV11-2 to TRBJ2-7, with TRBD2 identical over 13 bases. The trim removed 5 bases at V and 5 bases at J, leaving 15 bases unmatched. Germline loops: CDR1 SGHAT, CDR2 FQNNGV. This CDR3 contains 18 residues. DNA for the CDR3: TGTGCCAGCAGCGTCCGGACTAGCGGGAGTACTCTCAGGAACGAGCAGTACTTC. It translates to CASSVRTSGSTLRNEQYF.

The V and J genes are TRBV20-1 and TRBJ2-3, with 7 nucleotides matching TRBD2. The CDR3 covers 14 residues. Germline lookup yields CDR1 DFQATT and CDR2 SNEGSKA (reference sequence). V trimming: 8 bases; J trimming: 5 bases; junction bases outside the gene matches: 13. The DNA for the CDR3 is TGCAGTCCCCTCCCGGCTAGCGGCGGAGATACGCAGTATTTT. This translates into CSPLPASGGDTQYF.

The chain is built from TRBV7-9 and TRBJ2-6; 7 nucleotides agree with TRBD1. CDR3 length: 17 residues. The trim removed 4 bases at V and 1 base at J, leaving 7 bases unmatched. Germline assignment: CDR1 SEHNR and CDR2 FQNEAQ (reference sequence). The DNA of the CDR3 is TGTGCCAGCAGCTCTTGGACAGGAACGTCTGGGGCCAACGTCCTGACTTTC. It yields the protein CASSSWTGTSGANVLTF.

The table lists this clonotype with a few counts. The chain combines TRBV7-2 with TRBJ2-3; D gene ambiguous. Trimming cost V 5 bases and J 8 bases, with 14 bases left between them. The CDR3 is made up of 13 amino acids. Germline V gives CDR1 SGHTA, CDR2 FQGNSA. CDR3 sequence (DNA): TGTGCCAGCAGCCGGAAGTATGGTGGTACGCAGTATTTT. It yields the protein CASSRKYGGTQYF. Variable domain in full (rest from reference TRBV7-2 and TRBJ2-3): GAGVSQSPSNKVTEKGKDVELRCDPISGHTALYWYRQSLGQGLEFLIYFQGNSAPDKSGLPSDRFSAERTGGSVSTLTIQRTQQEDSAVYLCASSRKYGGTQYFGPGTRLTVL.

The table lists this clonotype with a few counts. The rearrangement links TRBV12-3 or TRBV12-4 to TRBJ1-5; possible D gene TRBD1, 6 bases. V lost 2 bases and J lost 8, with 13 bases in between. CDR3 length equals 14 residues. CDR3 DNA sequence: TGTGCCAGCAGTTTATCGGGACAAGGAAAGCCCCAGCATTTT. Its protein product is CASSLSGQGKPQHF.

This clonotype was detected many times. The genes are TRBV10-3 and TRBJ1-1, with a tentative D call TRBD1 (5 bases). The CDR3 sequence is 14 residues long. V was trimmed by 8 bases and J by 0 bases, leaving 13 bases between them. Germline values: CDR1 ENHRY, CDR2 SYGVKD. Here the CDR3 DNA reads TGTGCCATCGGTCAGGGACTGATGAACACTGAAGCTTTCTTT. This codes for CAIGQGLMNTEAFF.

This rearrangement joins TRBV7-9 to TRBJ2-3, with 7 nucleotides matching TRBD1. The CDR3 loop spans 15 amino acids. CDR1 and CDR2 (germline): SEHNR, FQNEAQ (reference sequence). The J segment lost 1 base and the V segment lost 1 base, leaving 2 bases of the junction unmatched. CDR3 amino acids: CASSLGQGGTDTQYF. For the CDR3, the DNA is TGTGCCAGCAGCTTAGGACAGGGAGGCACAGATACGCAGTATTTT.

This clonotype was seen more than once but under ten times. The chain employs TRBV20-1 and TRBJ2-7; 11 nucleotides line up with TRBD2. CDR1 is DFQATT and CDR2 is SNEGSKA in the germline V gene (reference sequence). The CDR3 sequence is 13 residues long. V lost 6 bases to trimming and J lost 5 bases; unmatched junction nucleotides: 6. CDR3 loop: CSARGLAVHEQYF. The CDR3 nucleotides read TGCAGTGCCAGGGGACTAGCGGTTCACGAGCAGTACTTC.

The rearrangement joins TRBV9 to TRBJ1-6; D possibly corresponds to TRBD1 (5 bases). Trimming took 3 bases from V and 9 from J, leaving 16 bases between them. In germline, CDR1 is SGDLS, CDR2 YYNGEE. The CDR3 consists of 15 residues. In DNA form, the CDR3 reads TGTGCCAGCAGCGCGACGGAAATGAGGGGTTCACCCCTCCACTTT. It yields the protein CASSATEMRGSPLHF.

This clonotype turned up a few times. The chain is built from TRBV6-6 and TRBJ2-7, with 12 bases matching TRBD2. V lost 7 bases and J lost 7; bases outside the gene matches: 5. Germline V gene data show CDR1 as MNHNY and CDR2 as SVGAGI (reference sequence). The CDR3 totals 13 residues. The CDR3 loop is CASTSGRVREQYF. The CDR3 coding sequence is TGTGCCAGCACTAGCGGGAGGGTGAGGGAGCAGTACTTC.

The chain carries TRBV6-2 or TRBV6-3 and TRBJ2-1; D possibly uses TRBD1 or TRBD2 (5 bases each). CDR3 length: 15 amino acids. Per the germline V gene, CDR1 is MNHEY and CDR2 is SVGEGT. V dropped 5 bases and J dropped 8 bases, with 19 bases sitting between them. CDR3 sequence reads: CASSPRDLTSHEQFF. DNA for the CDR3: TGTGCCAGCAGTCCCCGGGACCTAACTTCGCATGAGCAGTTCTTC.

This clonotype was seen more than once but under ten times. The junction departs from the called germline gene at one end, perhaps through a read error. The chain recombines TRBV12-3 or TRBV12-4 with TRBJ1-2; unclear D gene. CDR3 length equals 13 residues. CDR3 protein: CASGFGVRSGYTF. DNA for the CDR3: TGTGCCAGCGGTTTTGGAGTGCGTAGTGGCTACACCTTC.

This clonotype occurred a few times. V gene TRBV25-1 combines with J gene TRBJ2-1; 10 positions match TRBD1. Germline assignment: CDR1 MGHDK and CDR2 SYGVNS. The V segment lost 3 bases and the J segment 7 bases; nucleotides outside the gene matches: 6. CDR3 length equals 15 residues. In DNA form, the CDR3 reads TGTGCCAGCAGTGACCCGGGACAGGGGAATAATGAGCAGTTCTTC. Translating gives CASSDPGQGNNEQFF.

To note about this clonotype: One junction end disagrees with the germline gene, perhaps due to a read error. The chain combines TRBV20-1 with TRBJ2-4; 9 bases agree with TRBD2. The CDR3 is 16 residues long. The V gene's germline CDR1 is DFQATT and CDR2 SNEGSKA (reference sequence). Here the CDR3 DNA reads TGCTGTGCCGGGGGGGAGGCTAGCGGGAACCAAAACATTCAGTACTTC. Its protein product is CCAGGEASGNQNIQYF.

The chain recombines TRBV20-1 with TRBJ2-7; 13 nucleotides match TRBD2. Germline CDR1 is DFQATT and CDR2 is SNEGSKA (reference sequence). The CDR3 has 15 residues. The J segment lost 6 bases and the V segment lost 0 bases, leaving 5 bases of the junction unmatched. The CDR3 is CSARDTLAGGAEQYF. The CDR3 DNA follows: TGCAGTGCTAGAGATACACTAGCGGGAGGGGCCGAGCAGTACTTC.

This sequence joins TRBV20-1 and TRBJ2-7; TRBD1 agrees at 8 bases. The CDR3 is made up of 15 amino acids. The V gene's germline CDR1 is DFQATT and CDR2 SNEGSKA (reference sequence). Trimming at V came to 4 bases and at J to 2 bases, leaving 10 bases not matched to a gene. CDR3 sequence: CSAIPAAGGAYEQYF. DNA for the CDR3: TGCAGTGCTATTCCGGCGGCAGGGGGCGCCTACGAGCAGTACTTC.